A selection of T cell receptor beta chains follows, all from one sample in a study of follicular helper T cells after annual influenza vaccination. Using immunoSEQ multiplex PCR, the repertoire was profiled, and TCRdb retains in-frame clones only, with some absent. This sample has some 10,000 clones; over 70% occur once, and the top ten carry roughly 3.6%. The sequences come from CXCR5+ CD38- circulating T follicular helper cells from blood, collected on the day of influenza vaccination. The source is an adult who received the influenza vaccine. Both conserved end residues are part of each CDR3. D genes are given only for firm matches. The size of a clone is reported for some rows only, either as once, few or many, or as a class for expanded clones.

TRBD1,.,TRBV28,TRBJ1-5,TGTGCCAGCAGTTTATGGGGACAGGGGGCTGATCAGCCCCAGCATTTT,CASSLWGQGADQPQHF
.,.,TRBV28,TRBJ1-3,TGTGCCAGCAGTCCCCTTTATGGGGACGTAAACTCTGGAAACACCATATATTTT,CASSPLYGDVNSGNTIYF
.,.,TRBV19,TRBJ2-3,TGTGCCAGTAGTATCGGAGGGACGCTCAGCACAGATACGCAGTATTTT,CASSIGGTLSTDTQYF
.,.,TRBV7-2,TRBJ1-5,TGTGCCAGCAGCTTATCATATAGCAATCAGCCCCAGCATTTT,CASSLSYSNQPQHF
TRBD1,.,TRBV5-4,TRBJ2-5,TGTGCCAGCAGCTTTGGGACAGGGGGAGGAGGGACCCAGTACTTC,CASSFGTGGGGTQYF
TRBD1,.,TRBV28,TRBJ1-2,TGTGCCAGCAGTTTGCCGGGACAGGGGTTATCTGGCTACACCTTC,CASSLPGQGLSGYTF
.,.,TRBV5-4,TRBJ2-5,TGTGCCAGCAGCTGGGACGGGACGGAGACCCAGTACTTC,CASSWDGTETQYF
.,.,TRBV11-3,TRBJ1-6,TGTGCCAGCAGCTTAGGGGGCGGCAGGGAGGCACCCCTCCACTTT,CASSLGGGREAPLHF
.,.,TRBV2,TRBJ2-5,TGTGCCAGCAGACCTGAGGGTGAGACCCAGTACTTC,CASRPEGETQYF
TRBD1,.,TRBV10-3,TRBJ1-1,TGTGCCATCAGTGAGTCACCTGGGACAGGGCGGGGCACTGAAGCTTTCTTT,CAISESPGTGRGTEAFF
TRBD1,.,TRBV5-1,TRBJ2-5,TGCGCCAGCAGCGGGACAGGGTCGGGAGAGACCCAGTACTTC,CASSGTGSGETQYF
.,.,TRBV30,TRBJ2-7,TGTGCCTGGACTGCCCGGACCCCGGGGACCGAGCAGTACTTC,CAWTARTPGTEQYF
.,.,TRBV7-8,TRBJ1-5,TGTGCCAGCAGCTTAATAGGGTCAGCAAGCAATCAGCCCCAGCATTTT,CASSLIGSASNQPQHF
.,.,TRBV6-5,TRBJ1-2,TGTGCCAGCACCTCAGGGGACTATGGCTACACCTTC,CASTSGDYGYTF
TRBD2,once,TRBV5-1,TRBJ2-3,TGCGCCAGCAGCACTAGCGGAAGCACAGATACGCAGTATTTT,CASSTSGSTDTQYF
.,.,TRBV6-6,TRBJ1-5,TGTGCCATCGGGGGGCGCAGGAGCAATCAGCCCCAGCATTTT,CAIGGRRSNQPQHF
.,.,TRBV7-8,TRBJ2-5,TGTGCCAGCAGCTTAGAAGGGGGGGGCCGGACCCAGTACTTC,CASSLEGGGRTQYF
TRBD1,.,TRBV6-5,TRBJ1-5,TGTGCCAGCAGTTGGACAGGGGGCAATCAGCCCCAGCATTTT,CASSWTGGNQPQHF
.,.,TRBV7-9,TRBJ2-5,TGTGCCAGCAGCTTTGGGGGAGAGACCCAGTACTTC,CASSFGGETQYF
.,.,TRBV4-2,TRBJ1-2,TGTGCCAGCAGCCAAGATTGGTTCAGTGGCTACACCTTC,CASSQDWFSGYTF
TRBD1,.,TRBV6-5,TRBJ1-2,TGTGCCAGCAGCCCTTACAGGGGAGGCTACACCTTC,CASSPYRGGYTF
TRBD1,.,TRBV6-1,TRBJ1-3,TGTGCCAGCAGTGCAGGGGGTACTGGAAACACCATATATTTT,CASSAGGTGNTIYF
TRBD1,.,TRBV9,TRBJ2-7,TGTGCCAGCAGCTTATCGGGACAGATCCTAGACGAGCAGTACTTC,CASSLSGQILDEQYF
.,.,TRBV7-9,TRBJ2-3,TGTGCCAGCAGTGGGGATTCTAGCGGCACAGATACGCAGTATTTT,CASSGDSSGTDTQYF
TRBD2,once,TRBV10-3,TRBJ2-7,TGTGCCATCAGTTCTAGCGGGAGCTCCTACGAGCAGTACTTC,CAISSSGSSYEQYF
.,.,TRBV9,TRBJ1-4,TGTGCCAGCAGCGGGCTGGGGGACAACAATGAAAAACTGTTTTTT,CASSGLGDNNEKLFF
.,.,TRBV29-1,TRBJ1-5,TGCAGCGTGCTGTTTCCAGGGGCGGGAAATCAGCCCCAGCATTTT,CSVLFPGAGNQPQHF
.,.,TRBV6-6,TRBJ1-1,TGTGCCAGCAGGAGAACAGCGAACACTGAAGCTTTCTTT,CASRRTANTEAFF
.,.,TRBV6-1,TRBJ2-3,TGTCCTTATACTGGTGCCCTTTGCGATACGCAGTATTTT,CPYTGALCDTQYF
TRBD2,.,TRBV5-1,TRBJ2-2,TGCGCCAGCAGCGGCGCGGGAGGGCCCTCCGGGGAGCTGTTTTTT,CASSGAGGPSGELFF
.,.,TRBV7-2,TRBJ2-7,TGTGCCAGCAGCCCCGGCCGGGCCTACGAGCAGTACTTC,CASSPGRAYEQYF
.,.,TRBV6-1,TRBJ1-5,TGTGCCAGCAGTGTCGGCTGGCAGCCCCAGCATTTT,CASSVGWQPQHF
.,.,TRBV6-6,TRBJ1-2,TGTGCCAGCAGTTACGGTAATGGCTACACCTTC,CASSYGNGYTF
.,.,TRBV27,TRBJ2-4,TGTGCCAGCAGCCCCGGGATATTAAAAAACATTCAGTACTTC,CASSPGILKNIQYF
TRBD1,.,TRBV29-1,TRBJ2-3,TGCAGCGTTGACGGACAGGGCGCTCGGACAGATACGCAGTATTTT,CSVDGQGARTDTQYF
TRBD2,.,TRBV29-1,TRBJ2-1,TGCAGCGGCTCAATACTAGCGGGGGTTAACAATGAGCAGTTCTTC,CSGSILAGVNNEQFF
.,.,TRBV13,TRBJ2-2,TGTGCCAGCAGCGGCCCACCTAGGGGCCCCGGGGAGCTGTTTTTT,CASSGPPRGPGELFF
TRBD1,.,TRBV4-3,TRBJ1-1,TGCGCCAGCAGCCCAGAGACAGGGGCCAGTGGAGCTTTCTTT,CASSPETGASGAFF
.,once,TRBV27,TRBJ1-2,TGTGCCAGCAGTTTTAAGCAGAACTATGGCTACACCTTC,CASSFKQNYGYTF
.,few,TRBV5-8,TRBJ1-5,TGTGCCAGCAGCTATAACAGGGACAATCAGCCCCAGCATTTT,CASSYNRDNQPQHF
TRBD1,.,TRBV11-2,TRBJ1-4,TGTGCCAGCAGCTTGGCCAGCGGGACAGCCGGTGAAAAACTGTTTTTT,CASSLASGTAGEKLFF
.,.,TRBV15,TRBJ2-7,TGTGCCACCAGCAGAGTGGTGGGATACGAGCAGTACTTC,CATSRVVGYEQYF
.,.,TRBV18,TRBJ1-5,TGTGCCAGCTCACCACAGACAGGCAGGCAGCCCCAGCATTTT,CASSPQTGRQPQHF
.,.,TRBV28,TRBJ2-6,TGTGCCAGCAGCCCCGAAAGCTCTGGGGCCAACGTCCTGACTTTC,CASSPESSGANVLTF
.,.,TRBV7-2,TRBJ1-2,TGTGCCAGCAGCTTAGGTCAGGGGCAAGGCTACACCTTC,CASSLGQGQGYTF
TRBD1,.,TRBV27,TRBJ2-5,TGTGCCAGCAGTTTTTTACAGGGGGGTAGGGAGACCCAGTACTTC,CASSFLQGGRETQYF
TRBD1,.,TRBV7-9,TRBJ2-1,TGTGCCAGCAGCTTAGCGACAGGGGTTCATGGTGAGCAGTTCTTC,CASSLATGVHGEQFF
.,few,TRBV10-1,TRBJ2-7,TGCGCCAGCAGCCCCGGACTAAGCGCCGAGCAGTACTTC,CASSPGLSAEQYF
.,.,TRBV6-5,TRBJ2-3,TGTGCCAGCAGTTACTCGAGGGCGGGGGCCACAGATACGCAGTATTTT,CASSYSRAGATDTQYF
.,.,TRBV7-2,TRBJ1-1,TGTGCCAGCAGCTTAGTGAAGGGCAGTGAAGCTTTCTTT,CASSLVKGSEAFF
.,.,TRBV6-1,TRBJ1-1,TGTGCCAGCAGTCACTCCAGGGGAACTGAAGCTTTCTTT,CASSHSRGTEAFF
TRBD1,.,TRBV11-2,TRBJ1-2,TGTGCCAGCAGCTTATTCCAGGGGGACCATGGCTACACCTTC,CASSLFQGDHGYTF
TRBD1,.,TRBV28,TRBJ2-3,TGTGCCAGCAGTCTACAGGGGGCGCGTGATACGCAGTATTTT,CASSLQGARDTQYF
.,.,TRBV5-1,TRBJ2-3,TGCGCCAGCAGCACAACCTTGCCCGATACGCAGTATTTT,CASSTTLPDTQYF
.,few,TRBV30,TRBJ1-5,TGTGCCTGGAGTGTGGGGGGCCGTCAGCCCCAGCATTTT,CAWSVGGRQPQHF
.,.,TRBV7-2,TRBJ2-3,TGTGCCACCCCGGGCAGGGGTAAAGCTAGCGGCACAGATACGCAGTATTTT,CATPGRGKASGTDTQYF
.,.,TRBV5-1,TRBJ1-4,TGCGCCAGCAGCCTGGGTGTGGTTGGTGAAAAACTGTTTTTT,CASSLGVVGEKLFF